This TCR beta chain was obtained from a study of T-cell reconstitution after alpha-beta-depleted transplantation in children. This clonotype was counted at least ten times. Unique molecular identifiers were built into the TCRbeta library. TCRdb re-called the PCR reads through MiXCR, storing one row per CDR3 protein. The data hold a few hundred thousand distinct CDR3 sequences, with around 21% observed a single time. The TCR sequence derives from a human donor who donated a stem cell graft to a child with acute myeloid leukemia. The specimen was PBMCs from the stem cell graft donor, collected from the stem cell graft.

The CDR3: CASLSFPSYNEQFF. CDR3 DNA: TGTGCCAGTCTCTCCTTCCCCTCCTACAATGAGCAGTTCTTC. This chain connects TRBV12-3 or TRBV12-4 to TRBJ2-1; no clear D gene. CDR3 length: 14 residues. V dropped 9 bases and J dropped 0 bases, with 12 bases sitting between them.